A selection of T cell receptor beta chains follows, all from one sample in a study of cytomegalovirus exposure and HLA in healthy donors. The repertoire was sequenced with immunoSEQ multiplex PCR; TCRdb's copy has only in-frame clones and lacks some. The top ten hold under 4% of the sample, which has roughly 99,000 clones, roughly 73% seen once. The sequencing input was PBMCs. Source of these receptors: a woman aged 40 to 49 in good health and CMV-seronegative. The CDR3 runs from the conserved cysteine through the conserved F or W. The D gene is left open where the match is weak. Size tells how often a clone was seen (once, few, many) or the class of an expanded clone, and some rows leave it out.

size	V	D	J	DNA	CDR3
.	TRBV27	TRBD1	TRBJ1-1	TGTGCCAGCAGCCGGGACAGGGATAACACTGAAGCTTTCTTT	CASSRDRDNTEAFF
medium-sized	TRBV4-1	.	TRBJ2-7	TGCGCCAGCAGCCAAGGAGTTTTGAGCGAGCAGTACTTC	CASSQGVLSEQYF
.	TRBV7-8	TRBD1	TRBJ2-7	TGTGCCAGCAGCTCCGGGACAGGGGTCTACGAGCAGTACTTC	CASSSGTGVYEQYF
.	TRBV2	TRBD1	TRBJ1-1	TGTGCCAGCAGTGTACAGGGGGCGCTGGGCACTGAAGCTTTCTTT	CASSVQGALGTEAFF
.	TRBV7-2	.	TRBJ2-3	TGTGCCAGCAGCGTCGCGGCCCCTCAGGGAGATACGCAGTATTTT	CASSVAAPQGDTQYF
.	TRBV5-1	TRBD1	TRBJ1-2	TGCGCCAGCACATCTGGACAGGGTGGATATGGCTACACCTTC	CASTSGQGGYGYTF
.	TRBV30	TRBD1	TRBJ1-5	TGTGCCTGGAGTGGACAGGGGGGGCAGCCCCAGCATTTT	CAWSGQGGQPQHF
.	TRBV20-1	TRBD1	TRBJ2-5	TGCAGTGCTAGGGACAGGGAGACCCAGTACTTC	CSARDRETQYF
.	TRBV19	.	TRBJ2-7	TGTGCCAGTAGGAGAGCTGGGGAGAGCTCCTACGAGCAGTACTTC	CASRRAGESSYEQYF
.	TRBV12-5	TRBD1	TRBJ1-1	TGTGCTAGTGGTTTGAACCTTCGGGGACAGCAGAACACTGAAGCTTTCTTT	CASGLNLRGQQNTEAFF
.	TRBV4-1	TRBD1	TRBJ1-2	TGCGCCAGCAGCCAAATCCCCCCCCAGGGGGACAACTATGGCTACACCTTC	CASSQIPPQGDNYGYTF
few	TRBV5-1	.	TRBJ1-6	TGCGCCAGCAGCTTGGAATCTCGGAATTCACCCCTCCACTTT	CASSLESRNSPLHF
once	TRBV7-6	.	TRBJ2-3	TGTGCCAGCAGCTTAGATTTTTCCGGGGTTCCGGATACGCAGTATTTT	CASSLDFSGVPDTQYF
.	TRBV2	TRBD2	TRBJ2-1	TGTGCCAGCAGTCGACTAGCGGGGATTGAGCAGTTCTTC	CASSRLAGIEQFF
.	TRBV5-4	.	TRBJ2-2	TGTGCCAGCAGCAGGGCACTAGCTGGCACCGGGGAGCTGTTTTTT	CASSRALAGTGELFF
.	TRBV5-4	TRBD1	TRBJ1-2	TGTGCCAGCAGCGGATCACAGGGGATCGCTAGCGGCTACACCTTC	CASSGSQGIASGYTF
.	TRBV25-1	TRBD1	TRBJ2-1	TGTGCCAGCAGTGAACCAATGGGACAGGTATACAATGAGCAGTTCTTC	CASSEPMGQVYNEQFF
.	TRBV5-6	TRBD2	TRBJ2-5	TGTGCCAGCAGCTGGGGGACTAGATCCCAAGAGACCCAGTACTTC	CASSWGTRSQETQYF
.	TRBV5-4	TRBD2	TRBJ2-1	TGTGCCAGCAGCTTATTTGATGGCGGGGGGGCTCGTGAGCAGTTCTTC	CASSLFDGGGAREQFF
.	TRBV4-1	.	TRBJ2-3	TGCGCCAGCAGCCACATAGCGGATACGCAGTATTTT	CASSHIADTQYF
.	TRBV14	.	TRBJ1-4	TGTGCCAGCAGCCAAGATCCCTTTGGCAGGGTAGGAGAAAAACTGTTTTTT	CASSQDPFGRVGEKLFF
.	TRBV30	TRBD1	TRBJ2-5	TGTGCCTGGAGTGTGGGACAGGGGGCTAGATTGGGAGAGACCCAGTACTTC	CAWSVGQGARLGETQYF
.	TRBV5-1	.	TRBJ2-5	TGCGCCAGCAGCTTGAACAGGGTAGAAGAGACCCAGTACTTC	CASSLNRVEETQYF
.	TRBV5-1	.	TRBJ2-1	TGCGCCAGCAGCTTGAGGGACAACTCCTACAATGAGCAGTTCTTC	CASSLRDNSYNEQFF
once	TRBV7-8	.	TRBJ2-6	TGTGCCAGCAGCGGGGGGGCCTCTGGGGCCAACGTCCTGACTTTC	CASSGGASGANVLTF
once	TRBV28	TRBD2	TRBJ2-7	TGTGCCAGCAGGCCGGGGGGGCGGGGAGAGCAGTACTTC	CASRPGGRGEQYF
.	TRBV11-2	.	TRBJ1-1	TGTGCCAGCAGTAGGGGTACTGAAGCTTTCTTT	CASSRGTEAFF
.	TRBV7-8	.	TRBJ2-5	TGTGCCAGCAGCCCAACGAGGGGGACTAAAGAGACCCAGTACTTC	CASSPTRGTKETQYF
.	TRBV28	.	TRBJ1-4	TGTGCCAGCAGTCAGGGGCCTCGACGGGGTGAAAAACTGTTTTTT	CASSQGPRRGEKLFF
.	TRBV28	TRBD2	TRBJ2-4	TGTGCCAGCAGTTTCCCTAGCGGGGGCAAAAACATTCAGTACTTC	CASSFPSGGKNIQYF
.	TRBV10-3	TRBD1	TRBJ1-5	TGTGCCATCAGTGCGACAGGGGCTAATCAGCCCCAGCATTTT	CAISATGANQPQHF
.	TRBV6-5	TRBD1	TRBJ2-7	TGTGCCAGCAGTTACTTATACGGGACAGGGGTTTACGAGCAGTACTTC	CASSYLYGTGVYEQYF
.	TRBV29-1	.	TRBJ2-1	TGCAGCGTACTACCCGGGGGGCGGTACAATGAGCAGTTCTTC	CSVLPGGRYNEQFF
.	TRBV6-5	TRBD1	TRBJ1-1	TGTGCCAGCAGTTACTCAGGGACAGGGAACACTGAAGCTTTCTTT	CASSYSGTGNTEAFF
.	TRBV7-2	TRBD1	TRBJ2-1	TGTGCCAGCAGCATCGGACAGGGGGGATACAATGAGCAGTTCTTC	CASSIGQGGYNEQFF
.	TRBV30	TRBD2	TRBJ2-1	TGTGCCTGGAGTCCCTCCCGGACTAGCGGGGGGGCTTACAATGAGCAGTTCTTC	CAWSPSRTSGGAYNEQFF
.	TRBV7-2	TRBD2	TRBJ2-7	TGTGCCAGCAGGCCGGGGGGTCCCTACGAGCAGTACTTC	CASRPGGPYEQYF
.	TRBV10-3	.	TRBJ1-1	TGTGCCATCAGGAGACAGGTCATGAACACTGAAGCTTTCTTT	CAIRRQVMNTEAFF